This entry describes one T cell receptor beta chain. The repertoire was sequenced with immunoSEQ multiplex PCR; TCRdb's copy has only in-frame clones and lacks some. The data show roughly 20,000 clones, with 85% to 90% seen just once and 16% held by the top ten. The data were obtained in a study of blood T cell repertoires in COVID-19. Germline V lookup: CDR1 MGHRA, CDR2 YSYEKL. Trimming removed 2 bases at V and 9 bases at J, with 14 bases between. The CDR3 runs 14 residues. The chain carries TRBV4-1 and TRBJ1-5; D might be TRBD1 (6 bases). The sequencing input was peripheral blood. The source is a human donor with active COVID-19. The donor label of this sample is uncertain. CDR3 protein: CASSQTTGLGPQHF. The CDR3, as DNA: TGCGCCAGCAGCCAAACTACAGGGCTCGGGCCCCAGCATTTT.